A single sample gave rise to the 27 T cell receptor beta chains below, sequenced in a study of blood T cell repertoires in COVID-19. Sequenced by immunoSEQ multiplex PCR; TCRdb stores in-frame clones only, minus some. The sample shows more than 95,000 clones, roughly 79% of them seen only once. Material for sequencing was peripheral blood. Receptors were obtained from a man older than 75 with acute or convalescent COVID-19.

This clone was counted once. The CDR3 is CASSTGTGGQPQHF. The CDR3 DNA is TGTGCCAGCTCAACCGGGACAGGGGGCCAGCCCCAGCATTTT. V usage is TRBV18 and J usage is TRBJ1-5; 12 bases line up with TRBD1. V trimming: 5 bases; J trimming: 7 bases; junction bases outside the gene matches: 3. Germline CDR1 and CDR2: KGHSH and LQKENI. The CDR3 runs 14 residues.

The chain uses TRBV19 and TRBJ1-2; 7 nucleotides align to TRBD1. CDR1 and CDR2 from the germline V gene are LNHDA and SQIVND (reference sequence). The CDR3 totals 15 residues. V shed 6 bases, J shed 8 bases, and the junction held 15 bases outside the gene matches. Written as DNA, the CDR3 is TGTGCCAGTAGGGGACAGAACCACAGGGAATGGGGCTACACCTTC. This encodes CASRGQNHREWGYTF.

This clone came up a few times. The chain joins TRBV5-6 to TRBJ1-4; D not resolved. V was cut by 4 bases and J by 5 bases, with 15 bases left in between. The germline CDR1 and CDR2 sequences are SGHDT and YYEEEE. The CDR3 consists of 15 residues. CDR3 sequence reads: CASSATSRGNEKLFF. CDR3 sequence (DNA): TGTGCCAGCAGCGCGACGTCCCGAGGAAATGAAAAACTGTTTTTT.

This chain connects TRBV18 to TRBJ1-1; 7 bases are a match to TRBD1. This CDR3 has 14 residues. Germline V gene sequence: CDR1 KGHSH, CDR2 LQKENI. The junction had 6 bases not matched to a gene; V was cut back by 4 bases and J by 4 bases. The DNA of the CDR3 is TGTGCCAGCTCACTAGTACAGGGGAGCACTGAAGCTTTCTTT. It specifies CASSLVQGSTEAFF. The variable domain in full, completed from reference TRBV18 and TRBJ1-1, reads NAGVMQNPRHLVRRRGQEARLRCSPMKGHSHVYWYRQLPEEGLKFMVYLQKENIIDESGMPKERFSAEFPKEGPSILRIQQVVRGDSAAYFCASSLVQGSTEAFFGQGTRLTVV.

The genes are TRBV28 and TRBJ1-2; no clear D. CDR1 is MDHEN, CDR2 SYDVKM, per germline. Trimming cost V 3 bases and J 3 bases, with 11 bases left between them. The CDR3 runs 14 residues. CDR3 protein: CASSLASTDYGYTF. CDR3 nucleotides: TGTGCCAGCAGTTTGGCCTCGACTGACTATGGCTACACCTTC.

V is TRBV27 and J is TRBJ1-4, with 9 bases aligning to TRBD1. Germline V gene sequence: CDR1 MNHEY, CDR2 SMNVEV (reference sequence). V shed 5 bases and J 7 bases; nucleotides not matched to a gene: 5. The CDR3 runs 14 residues. The DNA of the CDR3 is TGTGCCAGCAGTCACAGGGGGCGCGTTGAAAAACTGTTTTTT. It is translated as CASSHRGRVEKLFF.

The J gene is TRBJ1-1, the V gene TRBV29-1; D unclear. V was pared by 4 bases and J by 1 base, with 16 bases between. Germline CDR1 is SQVTM and CDR2 is ANQGSEA. The CDR3 is 15 amino acids. The CDR3 DNA reads TGCAGCGTTGTAGGTGTAGGAGGGAAGAACACTGAAGCTTTCTTT. Translated, it gives CSVVGVGGKNTEAFF.

The J gene is TRBJ1-5, the V gene TRBV28; TRBD1 agrees at 10 bases. Germline trimming cut 1 base from V and 2 bases from J; bases unmatched to any gene: 8. The germline V gene encodes CDR1 MDHEN and CDR2 SYDVKM. The CDR3 contains 18 residues. CDR3 region: CASSLSLDRGRGNQPQHF. The CDR3 DNA follows: TGTGCCAGCAGTTTATCCCTGGACAGGGGGAGAGGCAATCAGCCCCAGCATTTT.

The chain couples TRBV5-1 to TRBJ2-3; 11 bases line up with TRBD2. V lost 0 bases, J lost 0 bases, and 6 bases stayed unmatched. There are 18 residues in the CDR3. CDR1 and CDR2 (germline): SGHRS, YFSETQ. For the CDR3, the DNA is TGCGCCAGCAGCTTGGGGCGGCGGACTAGCGGGAGCACAGATACGCAGTATTTT. Protein product: CASSLGRRTSGSTDTQYF. Full variable domain (outside the CDR3, taken from reference TRBV5-1 and TRBJ2-3): KAGVTQTPRYLIKTRGQQVTLSCSPISGHRSVSWYQQTPGQGLQFLFEYFSETQRNKGNFPGRFSGRQFSNSRSEMNVSTLELGDSALYLCASSLGRRTSGSTDTQYFGPGTRLTVL.

The chain recombines TRBV5-4 with TRBJ2-1; 11 nucleotides match TRBD1. The V segment lost 4 bases and the J segment 2 bases; nucleotides outside the gene matches: 2. The germline CDR1 and CDR2 sequences are SGHNT and YYREEE (reference sequence). CDR3 size: 15 residues. CDR3 sequence reads: CASSKGQGAYNEQFF. CDR3 sequence (DNA): TGTGCCAGCAGCAAGGGACAGGGGGCCTACAATGAGCAGTTCTTC.

V and J are TRBV24-1 and TRBJ2-3; possibly TRBD2 for D (5 bases). The CDR3 extends over 16 amino acids. Between the trimmed V and J ends, which lost 6 bases and 3 bases, there was a span of 18 bases. Germline V CDR1 and CDR2: KGHDR, SFDVKD. CDR3 sequence: CATSPDGLINTDTQYF. The CDR3 region has the DNA TGTGCCACCAGTCCCGACGGACTCATTAATACAGATACGCAGTATTTT.

This clone was seen just once. The CDR3 sequence is CASSSPTPGPTEAFF. CDR3 DNA: TGTGCCAGCAGTTCACCAACCCCAGGGCCCACTGAAGCTTTCTTT. The chain recombines TRBV28 with TRBJ1-1; a possible D gene is TRBD1 (5 bases). Deletions cut 4 bases from V and 4 bases from J, with 16 bases between. The V gene's germline CDR1 is MDHEN and CDR2 SYDVKM. The length of the CDR3 is 15 residues.

The gene calls are TRBV6-1 and TRBJ1-2; 7 bases are shared with TRBD1. The ends lost 3 bases at V and 4 bases at J; junction bases unmatched: 8. The CDR3 is 15 residues long. Germline V gene lookup returns CDR1 MNHNS and CDR2 SASEGT. The CDR3 reads CASSDPDRAGYGYTF. In DNA form, the CDR3 reads TGTGCCAGCAGTGACCCTGACAGGGCGGGCTATGGCTACACCTTC.

V is TRBV7-2 and J is TRBJ2-2, with D possibly TRBD1 on 5 matching bases. The CDR3 is 16 residues long. V lost 0 bases, J lost 6 bases, and 14 bases lay in between. Germline V gene data show CDR1 as SGHTA and CDR2 as FQGNSA. Here the CDR3 reads CASSLALAQGAGELFF. CDR3 DNA sequence: TGTGCCAGCAGCTTAGCTCTGGCGCAAGGGGCCGGGGAGCTGTTTTTT.

The CDR3 coding sequence is TGTGCCAGTAGTGCGAAACAGGTCCACCACTATGGCTACACCTTC. Translation: CASSAKQVHHYGYTF. The chain employs TRBV19 and TRBJ1-2, with D possibly TRBD1 on 5 matching bases. Germline CDR1 and CDR2: LNHDA and SQIVND (reference sequence). Trimming removed 5 bases at V and 3 bases at J, with 16 bases between. The CDR3 totals 15 residues. The whole variable domain, remainder taken from reference TRBV19 and TRBJ1-2, is DGGITQSPKYLFRKEGQNVTLSCEQNLNHDAMYWYRQDPGQGLRLIYYSQIVNDFQKGDIAEGYSVSREKKESFPLTVTSAQKNPTAFYLCASSAKQVHHYGYTFGSGTRLTVV.

The chain recombines TRBV3-1 (or the pseudogene TRBV3-2) with TRBJ1-2; 10 positions match TRBD1. V was pared by 4 bases and J by 5 bases, with 4 bases of the junction left unmatched. Per the germline V gene, CDR1 is LGHDT and CDR2 is YNNKEL (reference sequence). The CDR3 totals 14 residues. The CDR3 sequence: CASSPTGGWYGYTF. The CDR3, as DNA: TGTGCCAGCAGCCCGACAGGGGGCTGGTATGGCTACACCTTC.

This clone turned up a few times. The V gene is TRBV14, the J gene TRBJ1-4; TRBD1 matches 7 bases. From germline, CDR1 is SGHDN and CDR2 FVKESK. V trimming: 0 bases; J trimming: 0 bases; junction bases outside the gene matches: 7. The CDR3 has 18 amino acids. The CDR3 region is CASSQDMITGATNEKLFF. The CDR3 DNA is TGTGCCAGCAGCCAAGATATGATTACAGGGGCAACTAATGAAAAACTGTTTTTT.

In this sample, this clone turned up once. The chain couples TRBV7-9 to TRBJ1-1; 7 bases agree with TRBD1. Germline CDR1 is SEHNR and CDR2 is FQNEAQ (reference sequence). V lost 4 bases and J lost 1; bases outside the gene matches: 3. CDR3 length: 14 amino acids. The CDR3 sequence: CASSSGQRNTEAFF. The CDR3 DNA reads as TGTGCCAGCAGCTCGGGACAGCGGAACACTGAAGCTTTCTTT.

This CDR3 is CASTGTEYSYEQYF. Here the CDR3 DNA reads TGTGCCAGCACCGGGACAGAGTACTCCTACGAGCAGTACTTC. This chain connects TRBV25-1 to TRBJ2-7; 7 bases agree with TRBD1. Germline V gene data show CDR1 as MGHDK and CDR2 as SYGVNS. This CDR3 contains 14 residues. J was trimmed by 0 bases and V by 7 bases; bases with no gene match: 6.

This clone was observed a handful of times. The genes are TRBV5-1 and TRBJ1-1; the D is unclear. Germline-derived CDR1 and CDR2 are SGHRS and YFSETQ. V lost 0 bases, J lost 0 bases, and 3 bases lay in between. CDR3 length equals 13 residues. DNA for the CDR3: TGCGCCAGCAGCTTGGGTATGAACACTGAAGCTTTCTTT. It is translated as CASSLGMNTEAFF.

The chain has TRBV18 and TRBJ1-5, with 7 bases matching TRBD1. The germline CDR1 and CDR2 sequences are KGHSH and LQKENI. The CDR3 sequence is 13 residues long. V was pared by 4 bases and J by 4 bases, with 1 base of the junction left unmatched. CDR3 coding DNA: TGTGCCAGCTCACAACAGGGGAATCAGCCCCAGCATTTT. It specifies CASSQQGNQPQHF.

The rearrangement uses TRBV5-1 and TRBJ1-6; D not certain. CDR1 and CDR2 (germline): SGHRS, YFSETQ. The CDR3 consists of 17 residues. V was pared by 1 base and J by 0 bases, with 11 bases between. The CDR3 DNA is TGCGCCAGCAGCTTGATAGCAGCTGGCTCCTATAATTCACCCCTCCACTTT. Protein: CASSLIAAGSYNSPLHF.

The chain couples TRBV2 to TRBJ2-7, with 8 nucleotides matching TRBD2. Germline CDR1 is SNHLY and CDR2 is FYNNEI. V gave up 5 bases and J gave up 6 bases; unmatched junction bases: 3. The CDR3 consists of 12 residues. The CDR3 DNA reads as TGTGCCAGCAGTCTAGCGGGTTTCGAGCAGTACTTC. It yields the protein CASSLAGFEQYF.

This CDR3 reads CASSLVLGANTEAFF. The CDR3, as DNA: TGCGCCAGCAGCTTGGTTTTGGGGGCGAACACTGAAGCTTTCTTT. The V and J genes are TRBV5-1 and TRBJ1-1; tentatively, D is TRBD1 (6 bases). CDR1 is SGHRS and CDR2 is YFSETQ in the germline V gene. Trimming took 0 bases from V and 1 from J, leaving 10 bases between them. The CDR3 covers 15 residues.

This chain connects TRBV6-5 to TRBJ1-2; 9 nucleotides match TRBD1. V dropped 6 bases and J dropped 8; count of bases not matched to a gene: 10. From germline, CDR1 is MNHEY and CDR2 SVGAGI. The CDR3 contains 14 residues. The CDR3 DNA is TGTGCCAGCAGAGCGGTGGACAGGGGCGCGGGCTACACCTTC. Its protein product is CASRAVDRGAGYTF.

V is TRBV7-3 and J is TRBJ2-3, with 8 bases matching TRBD1. Trimming removed 4 bases from V and 6 bases from J; junction bases left unmatched: 15. Per the germline V gene, CDR1 is SGHTA and CDR2 is FQGTGA. CDR3 length: 17 residues. CDR3: CASSSRLGTGGLDTQYF. The CDR3 nucleotides are TGTGCCAGCAGCTCTCGGTTGGGGACAGGCGGATTGGATACGCAGTATTTT. The whole variable domain, remainder taken from reference TRBV7-3 and TRBJ2-3, is GAGVSQTPSNKVTEKGKYVELRCDPISGHTALYWYRQSLGQGPEFLIYFQGTGAADDSGLPNDRFFAVRPEGSVSTLKIQRTERGDSAVYLCASSSRLGTGGLDTQYFGPGTRLTVL.

The chain links TRBV19 to TRBJ1-5, with D perhaps matching TRBD1 (6 bases). This CDR3 is 16 amino acids long. V was pared by 7 bases and J by 4 bases, with 20 bases between. Germline V lookup: CDR1 LNHDA, CDR2 SQIVND (reference sequence). The DNA for the CDR3 is TGTGCCAGTAAACGACCCGGGACAACCCGGAATCAGCCCCAGCATTTT. Encoded protein: CASKRPGTTRNQPQHF.